The 13 T cell receptor beta chains given below trace back to one sample, sequenced in a study of blood T cell repertoires in COVID-19. Here immunoSEQ multiplex PCR was the method, and the copy in TCRdb shows in-frame clones only, minus some. The sample includes tens of thousands of clones, 70% to 90% seen only once; the top ten take roughly an eighth. The specimen was peripheral blood. The receptors originated from a human donor in a cohort sampled during active COVID-19.

V is TRBV5-6 and J is TRBJ2-5; 9 nucleotides agree with TRBD2. Germline V gives CDR1 SGHDT, CDR2 YYEEEE. CDR3 length equals 15 residues. J lost 3 bases, V lost 3 bases, and 6 bases had no gene match. The CDR3 bases are TGTGCCAGCAGCTCACCGACTAGCGGAGAAGAGACCCAGTACTTC. Its protein is CASSSPTSGEETQYF.

This chain joins TRBV6-1 and TRBJ1-5, with 7 nucleotides matching TRBD1. Trimming removed 0 bases from V and 3 bases from J; junction bases left unmatched: 8. The germline CDR1 and CDR2 sequences are MNHNS and SASEGT. The CDR3 is 17 residues long. The CDR3 spells CASSEAPGTANNQPQHF. CDR3 bases: TGTGCCAGCAGTGAAGCGCCCGGGACAGCTAACAATCAGCCCCAGCATTTT.

Here the CDR3 reads CASSFPGTYPIDTQYF. The CDR3 DNA reads TGTGCCAGCAGCTTCCCAGGAACGTATCCTATTGATACGCAGTATTTT. The V and J genes are TRBV7-9 and TRBJ2-3, with D unclear. This CDR3 region has 16 residues. V lost 3 bases and J lost 6, with 19 bases in between. The germline gives CDR1 SEHNR, CDR2 FQNEAQ (reference sequence). The complete variable domain, with remaining parts taken from reference TRBV7-9 and TRBJ2-3, reads DTGVSQNPRHKITKRGQNVTFRCDPISEHNRLYWYRQTLGQGPEFLTYFQNEAQLEKSRLLSDRFSAERPKGSFSTLEIQRTEQGDSAMYLCASSFPGTYPIDTQYFGPGTRLTVL.

The rearrangement links TRBV5-1 to TRBJ2-3; 8 bases map to TRBD1. Germline V CDR1 and CDR2: SGHRS, YFSETQ. The CDR3 is made up of 16 amino acids. V lost 1 base, J lost 0 bases, and 4 bases stayed unmatched. CDR3 protein: CASSLQGATSTDTQYF. The CDR3 nucleotides are TGCGCCAGCAGCTTGCAGGGGGCGACAAGCACAGATACGCAGTATTTT.

The V and J genes are TRBV19 and TRBJ1-1; D is possibly TRBD1 (6 bases). The CDR3 has 15 amino acids. From germline, CDR1 is LNHDA and CDR2 SQIVND (reference sequence). Trimming shortened V by 1 base and J by 2 bases, and 11 bases separated the two germline ends. The CDR3 loop is CASSIAHRDNTEAFF. The DNA of the CDR3 is TGTGCCAGTAGTATAGCTCACAGGGACAACACTGAAGCTTTCTTT. Filled out from reference TRBV19 and TRBJ1-1, the complete variable domain reads DGGITQSPKYLFRKEGQNVTLSCEQNLNHDAMYWYRQDPGQGLRLIYYSQIVNDFQKGDIAEGYSVSREKKESFPLTVTSAQKNPTAFYLCASSIAHRDNTEAFFGQGTRLTVV.

Only a few counts were recorded for this clone. The V and J genes are TRBV2 and TRBJ1-1; weak D call: TRBD1 (5 bases). V was clipped by 4 bases and J by 2 bases, with 8 bases between them. Per germline, CDR1 SNHLY and CDR2 FYNNEI. The CDR3 sequence is 13 residues long. CDR3 bases: TGTGCCAGCAGTGTAGGGGTAAACACTGAAGCTTTCTTT. Translated, it gives CASSVGVNTEAFF. The entire variable domain, with the rest obtained from reference TRBV2 and TRBJ1-1, is as follows: EPEVTQTPSHQVTQMGQEVILRCVPISNHLYFYWYRQILGQKVEFLVSFYNNEISEKSEIFDDQFSVERPDGSNFTLKIRSTKLEDSAMYFCASSVGVNTEAFFGQGTRLTVV.

The chain employs TRBV28 and TRBJ1-1; 9 bases are a match to TRBD1. There are 14 residues in the CDR3. Germline loops: CDR1 MDHEN, CDR2 SYDVKM. Losses at the gene ends were 3 bases for V and 10 bases for J; bases not matched to a gene: 9. This chain's CDR3 is CASSFEQGAIGAFF. CDR3 DNA sequence: TGTGCCAGCAGTTTTGAACAGGGGGCAATAGGAGCTTTCTTT.

The chain is built from TRBV7-2 and TRBJ2-5, with D possibly matching TRBD1 (10 bases). With 6 bases removed from V and 4 bases from J, the gap between germline ends came to 18 bases. CDR1 is SGHTA and CDR2 is FQGNSA in the germline V gene. This CDR3 region has 15 residues. The CDR3, as DNA: TGTGCCAGCAGTCTAGCGGGACAGGGGAGAGAGACCCAGTACTTC. Translation gives CASSLAGQGRETQYF.

The J gene is TRBJ2-5, the V gene TRBV5-1; 12 bases match TRBD2. The CDR3 consists of 18 residues. V shed 0 bases and J 1 base; nucleotides not matched to a gene: 7. Germline assignment: CDR1 SGHRS and CDR2 YFSETQ. The CDR3 DNA reads as TGCGCCAGCAGCTTGGCTTTACTAGCGGGGGGAATCCAAGAGACCCAGTACTTC. This sequence encodes CASSLALLAGGIQETQYF.

The V gene is TRBV7-8, the J gene TRBJ1-1; TRBD1 is a possible D gene (6 bases). The germline V gene encodes CDR1 SGHVS and CDR2 FQNEAQ. The CDR3 runs 15 residues. Trimming took 2 bases from V and 3 from J, leaving 13 bases between them. This CDR3 reads CASSLIAGVDTEAFF. Here the CDR3 DNA reads TGTGCCAGCAGCTTAATTGCAGGGGTCGACACTGAAGCTTTCTTT.

This clone was observed once. This rearrangement joins TRBV19 to TRBJ2-7; 9 nucleotides match TRBD1. CDR1 is LNHDA and CDR2 is SQIVND in the germline V gene (reference sequence). The V and J ends lost 5 bases and 0 bases, in that order; junction bases with no gene match: 8. This CDR3 region has 16 residues. The CDR3 region is CASSDRGVRASYEQYF. The DNA for the CDR3 is TGTGCCAGTAGTGACAGGGGGGTCAGGGCCTCCTACGAGCAGTACTTC.

This chain links TRBV25-1 with TRBJ2-3, with TRBD2 identical over 8 bases. The germline gives CDR1 MGHDK, CDR2 SYGVNS. J was trimmed by 5 bases and V by 4 bases; bases with no gene match: 11. This CDR3 is built from 16 residues. CDR3 bases: TGTGCCAGCAGTGCAGAACTGGGACTAGTGGTAGATACGCAGTATTTT. Translated, it gives CASSAELGLVVDTQYF. The full variable domain, completed using reference TRBV25-1 and TRBJ2-3, is EADIYQTPRYLVIGTGKKITLECSQTMGHDKMYWYQQDPGMELHLIHYSYGVNSTEKGDLSSESTVSRIRTEHFPLTLESARPSHTSQYLCASSAELGLVVDTQYFGPGTRLTVL.

This clone was observed a single time. The gene calls are TRBV29-1 and TRBJ1-1; perhaps TRBD1 as D (5 bases). This CDR3 region has 12 residues. Looked up from germline, CDR1 is SQVTM and CDR2 is ANQGSEA. The V end was cut by 5 bases, the J end by 0 bases, with 7 bases between. CDR3 coding DNA: TGCAGCGTTCGACAGATGAACACTGAAGCTTTCTTT. Encoded protein: CSVRQMNTEAFF. The full variable domain, with the rest looked up from reference TRBV29-1 and TRBJ1-1, is SAVISQKPSRDICQRGTSLTIQCQVDSQVTMMFWYRQQPGQSLTLIATANQGSEATYESGFVIDKFPISRPNLTFSTLTVSNMSPEDSSIYLCSVRQMNTEAFFGQGTRLTVV.